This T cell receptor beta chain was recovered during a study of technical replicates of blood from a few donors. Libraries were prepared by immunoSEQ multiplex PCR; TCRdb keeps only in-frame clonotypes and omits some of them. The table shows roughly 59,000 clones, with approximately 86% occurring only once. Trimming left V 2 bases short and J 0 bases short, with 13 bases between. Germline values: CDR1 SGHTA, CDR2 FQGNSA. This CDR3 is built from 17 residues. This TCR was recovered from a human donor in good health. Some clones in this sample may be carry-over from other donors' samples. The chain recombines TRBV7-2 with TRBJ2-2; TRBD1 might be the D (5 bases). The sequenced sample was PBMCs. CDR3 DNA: TGTGCCAGCAGCTTAATGGTGTTGGGGCCGAACACCGGGGAGCTGTTTTTT. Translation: CASSLMVLGPNTGELFF.